The 8 T cell receptor beta chains below all came from one sample that was sequenced in a study of cytomegalovirus exposure and HLA in healthy donors. Use of 60 Vbeta and 13 Jbeta primers characterized the PCR. Data came from immunoSEQ multiplex PCR; TCRdb stores just in-frame clones and leaves some out. The sample lists 65,000 to 100,000 clones; approximately 79% were seen once. What was sequenced was PBMCs. The receptor source for this set is a female donor in good health and CMV-seronegative.

The V and J genes are TRBV18 and TRBJ2-7; TRBD1 aligns across 9 bases. CDR3 size: 15 residues. Germline V gene data show CDR1 as KGHSH and CDR2 as LQKENI. V trimming: 4 bases; J trimming: 6 bases; junction bases outside the gene matches: 10. CDR3 sequence: CASSHPETGGLEQYF. The CDR3 DNA follows: TGTGCCAGCTCACACCCGGAGACAGGGGGACTCGAGCAGTACTTC.

This clone showed up just once. The CDR3 loop reads CASSLFGGETQYF. The CDR3 region has the DNA TGTGCCAGCAGTTTATTCGGCGGGGAGACCCAGTACTTC. V gene TRBV28 combines with J gene TRBJ2-5; maybe TRBD2 (5 bases). The CDR3 extends over 13 amino acids. V lost 1 base, J lost 5 bases, and 8 bases lay in between. Germline V gives CDR1 MDHEN, CDR2 SYDVKM.

This clone appeared a few times. The chain employs TRBV4-3 and TRBJ1-1; a weak D match, TRBD1 (5 bases). Trimming removed 0 bases from V and 6 bases from J, with 14 bases in between. CDR3 length equals 15 residues. Per the germline V gene, CDR1 is LGHNA and CDR2 is YSLEER. CDR3 sequence (DNA): TGCGCCAGCAGCCAAGATCAGGGCCCGCACTCTGAAGCTTTCTTT. Translating it yields CASSQDQGPHSEAFF.

Only one count was recorded for this clone. The V gene is TRBV18, the J gene TRBJ2-1; TRBD2 matches 11 bases. Germline V gives CDR1 KGHSH, CDR2 LQKENI. Unmatched junction bases numbered 5, after V lost 5 bases and J lost 2 bases. CDR3 length: 16 amino acids. CDR3 bases: TGTGCCAGCTCAGGACTAGCGGGTATGACCTACAATGAGCAGTTCTTC. It is translated as CASSGLAGMTYNEQFF. The full variable domain, completed using reference TRBV18 and TRBJ2-1, is NAGVMQNPRHLVRRRGQEARLRCSPMKGHSHVYWYRQLPEEGLKFMVYLQKENIIDESGMPKERFSAEFPKEGPSILRIQQVVRGDSAAYFCASSGLAGMTYNEQFFGPGTRLTVL.

The chain combines TRBV30 with TRBJ1-1, with D unclear. This CDR3 region has 12 residues. Germline lookup yields CDR1 GTSNPN and CDR2 SVGIG (reference sequence). Trimming took off 5 bases at V and 0 bases at J, with 7 bases between the two ends. The CDR3 bases are TGTGCCTGGGGGCAGATGAACACTGAAGCTTTCTTT. This translates into CAWGQMNTEAFF.

On this clone: An end of the junction does not agree with germline; a read error may underlie this. The chain combines TRBV7-7 with TRBJ2-1; 7 nucleotides match TRBD1. The CDR3 has 15 amino acids. CDR1 is SSHAT, CDR2 FNYEAQ, per germline (reference sequence). This chain's CDR3 is CASSPRQGSTNEQFF. The CDR3 nucleotides are TGTGCTAGCAGCCCCCGACAGGGTTCGACCAATGAGCAGTTCTTC.

The chain's CDR3 is CAISAAGESEKLFF. The DNA for the CDR3 is TGTGCCATCAGTGCGGCAGGGGAGAGTGAAAAACTGTTTTTT. V is TRBV10-3 and J is TRBJ1-4; D might be TRBD1 (6 bases). The CDR3 loop spans 14 amino acids. V dropped 4 bases and J dropped 7 bases, with 13 bases sitting between them. Germline lookup yields CDR1 ENHRY and CDR2 SYGVKD.

The chain carries TRBV2 and TRBJ2-7; tentatively, D is TRBD1 (6 bases). The CDR3 totals 12 residues. Between the trimmed V and J ends, which lost 6 bases and 6 bases, there was a span of 12 bases. Germline-derived CDR1 and CDR2 are SNHLY and FYNNEI. Here the CDR3 DNA reads TGTGCCAGCAGATCAACAGGGTCCGAGCAGTACTTC. Translating gives CASRSTGSEQYF.